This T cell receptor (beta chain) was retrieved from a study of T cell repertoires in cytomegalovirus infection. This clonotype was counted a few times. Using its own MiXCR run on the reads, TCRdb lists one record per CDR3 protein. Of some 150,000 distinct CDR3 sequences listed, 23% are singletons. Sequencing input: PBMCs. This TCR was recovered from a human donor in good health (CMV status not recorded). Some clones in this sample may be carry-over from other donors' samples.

CDR3 in DNA: TGTGCCAGAAAAGGGGTCAGACAGGGGGCGTCCCACGAGCAGTACTTC. It translates to CARKGVRQGASHEQYF. This chain joins TRBV2 and TRBJ2-7, with 10 bases fitting TRBD1. The CDR3 contains 16 residues. From germline, CDR1 is SNHLY and CDR2 FYNNEI. The V and J ends lost 9 bases and 5 bases, in that order; junction bases with no gene match: 16.